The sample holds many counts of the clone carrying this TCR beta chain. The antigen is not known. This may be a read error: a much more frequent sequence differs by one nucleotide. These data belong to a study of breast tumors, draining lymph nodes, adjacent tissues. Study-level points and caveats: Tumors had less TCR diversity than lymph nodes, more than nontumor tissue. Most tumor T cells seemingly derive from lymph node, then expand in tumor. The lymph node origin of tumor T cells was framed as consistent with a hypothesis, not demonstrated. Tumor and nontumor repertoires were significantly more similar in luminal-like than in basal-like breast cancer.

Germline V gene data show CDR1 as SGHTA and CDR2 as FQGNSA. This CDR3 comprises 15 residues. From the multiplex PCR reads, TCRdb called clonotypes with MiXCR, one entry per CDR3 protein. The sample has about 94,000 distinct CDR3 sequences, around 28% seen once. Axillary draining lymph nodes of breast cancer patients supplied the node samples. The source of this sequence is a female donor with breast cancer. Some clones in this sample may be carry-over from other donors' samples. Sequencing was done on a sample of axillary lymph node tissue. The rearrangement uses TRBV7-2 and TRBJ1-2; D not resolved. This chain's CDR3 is CASSLAAVVDYGYPF. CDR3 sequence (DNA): TGTGCCAGCAGCTTAGCGGCCGTAGTCGACTATGGCTACCCCTTC.